This T cell receptor beta chain was identified in a study of shared clonotypes between healthy human individuals. The CDR3 is made up of 18 amino acids. In germline, CDR1 is MDHEN, CDR2 SYDVKM. The V gene end was trimmed by 6 bases and the J gene end by 4 bases; junction bases not matched to a gene: 13. The data were produced by immunoSEQ multiplex PCR, yet TCRdb's version contains in-frame clones alone and is incomplete. The sample has 2.3 million or so clones; 90% to 95% are singletons. Sequenced: naive CD4+ T cells from PBMCs. Subset here: CD45RA+ positively selected. The chain joins TRBV28 to TRBJ2-6, with 9 bases aligning to TRBD1. The sequence came from a young man in good health. Some clones in this sample may be carry-over from other donors' samples. CDR3 in amino acids: CASRHPPGTGNGANVLTF. DNA for the CDR3: TGTGCCAGCAGGCACCCCCCCGGGACAGGGAACGGGGCCAACGTCCTGACTTTC.